The present T cell receptor beta chain was sequenced within a study of sequential checkpoint blockade in melanoma. As for the study in general: Maintenance nivolumab came after either treatment sequence. About 90 pretreatment tumor DNA samples were TCRβ immunosequenced. Twenty-two patients had matched tumor biopsies before treatment and at week 13 after nivolumab or ipilimumab alone. Findings and limits, study-wide: Response in arm A was associated with pretreatment TIL clonality.

Concerning this clone itself: The antigen remains unidentified.

Germline CDR1 SGHRS, CDR2 YFSETQ. This CDR3 has 16 amino acids. V was cut by 4 bases and J by 2 bases, with 15 bases left in between. TCRdb's table, derived via immunoSEQ multiplex PCR, lists solely in-frame clones and lacks some. The sample has 400 or so clones; nearly 20% are singletons. The sample's treatment: randomized to nivolumab then ipilimumab (arm A) or the reverse (arm B). This TCR was sampled from a human donor with melanoma. Sequencing was performed on tumor tissue (inferred from file names), taken from a patient given nivolumab and ipilimumab in sequence. This chain joins TRBV5-1 and TRBJ2-2; D remains unclear. The CDR3 protein is CASSPGPRTNTGELFF. The CDR3 region has the DNA TGCGCCAGCAGCCCGGGCCCCCGTACAAACACCGGGGAGCTGTTTTTT.